This is a list of T cell receptor beta chains from one sample in a study of T cell repertoires in MIS-A myocarditis. The assay was immunoSEQ multiplex PCR, and TCRdb's table has in-frame clones only and misses some. The profile covers 15,000 or so clones, with around 74% appearing a single time and about 60% taken by the ten largest. The sequencing sample was made of left ventricle heart tissue obtained at autopsy. The receptors come from a man younger than 35 with fulminant myocarditis from multisystem inflammatory syndrome in adults (MIS-A) after COVID-19. CDR3s leave out the opening cysteine and the closing phenylalanine or tryptophan. Each record gives: V gene, J gene, CDR3 protein.

V: TRBV4-1; J: TRBJ2-1; CDR3: ASSQSSGNEQF
V: TRBV18; J: TRBJ2-6; CDR3: ASSPTIPSGANVLT
V: TRBV7-2; J: TRBJ2-3; CDR3: ASSLMGGLYHTQY
V: TRBV5-1; J: TRBJ1-1; CDR3: ASSPTGGDTEAF
V: TRBV7-2; J: TRBJ2-1; CDR3: ASSRGIERGYNEQF
V: TRBV4-2; J: TRBJ2-2; CDR3: ASSQDLQVAGNTGELF
V: TRBV19; J: TRBJ2-2; CDR3: ASSISGAGTGELF
V: TRBV6-5; J: TRBJ1-2; CDR3: ASRGLDYGYT
V: TRBV10-1; J: TRBJ1-6; CDR3: ASTPGMDSPLH
V: TRBV11-2; J: TRBJ2-1; CDR3: ASSLESGRLSYNEQF
V: TRBV11-2; J: TRBJ2-5; CDR3: ASSLGLAGETQY
V: TRBV6-5; J: TRBJ2-2; CDR3: ASSPGFANTGELF
V: TRBV30; J: TRBJ1-2; CDR3: AWMEAGAGYT
V: TRBV11-2; J: TRBJ1-1; CDR3: ASSLRWENTEAF
V: TRBV3-1/TRBV3-2; J: TRBJ2-5; CDR3: ASSQDATGLIQETQY
V: TRBV12-3/TRBV12-4; J: TRBJ2-1; CDR3: ASLRTVNNEQF
V: TRBV19; J: TRBJ2-7; CDR3: ASSIRASWEQY
V: TRBV30; J: TRBJ1-1; CDR3: AWRRGMNTEAF
V: TRBV5-3; J: TRBJ1-1; CDR3: ARSLFQGRTNTEAF
V: TRBV7-2; J: TRBJ2-1; CDR3: ASSWRERASEQF
V: TRBV7-9; J: TRBJ2-1; CDR3: ASSPPGLAASDEQF
V: TRBV7-6; J: TRBJ2-1; CDR3: ASSLVTTNEGEQF
V: TRBV7-2; J: TRBJ1-4; CDR3: ASSRGEKLF
V: TRBV3-1/TRBV3-2; J: TRBJ1-2; CDR3: ASSLDRVYGYT
V: TRBV28; J: TRBJ1-1; CDR3: ASIKDTEAF
V: TRBV5-4; J: TRBJ2-5; CDR3: ASSPQAQETQY
V: TRBV5-1; J: TRBJ1-5; CDR3: ASSSYPSNQPQH
V: TRBV7-2; J: TRBJ2-5; CDR3: ASSSEVSRETQY
V: TRBV4-3; J: TRBJ2-1; CDR3: ASSRDSPTLNGEQF
V: TRBV11-1; J: TRBJ1-1; CDR3: ASSLGLLSGNTEAF
V: TRBV4-2; J: TRBJ1-2; CDR3: ASSQDRDYGYT
V: TRBV19; J: TRBJ1-1; CDR3: ASRYAGGGLEAF
V: TRBV28; J: TRBJ2-4; CDR3: ASSSQSGEGWDIQY
V: TRBV2; J: TRBJ1-3; CDR3: ASTANLRNTIY
V: TRBV20-1; J: TRBJ1-2; CDR3: SAPAPRGYT
V: TRBV27; J: TRBJ2-1; CDR3: ASSPGHKKF
V: TRBV6-1; J: TRBJ2-7; CDR3: ASSEVGWDLDEQY
V: TRBV4-1; J: TRBJ1-2; CDR3: ASSRRSEGTGYT
V: TRBV4-2; J: TRBJ2-1; CDR3: ASSQARTSSYNEQF
V: TRBV4-1; J: TRBJ2-5; CDR3: ASSHFLAGSFQETQY
V: TRBV5-1; J: TRBJ1-2; CDR3: ASKRGVSGGLNYGYT
V: TRBV28; J: TRBJ1-2; CDR3: AIPGRYYGYT
V: TRBV4-2; J: TRBJ2-1; CDR3: ASSQFRANNEQF
V: TRBV4-1; J: TRBJ2-1; CDR3: ASSQGSDRAGEQF
V: TRBV5-5; J: TRBJ1-2; CDR3: ASSLHNDNYGYT
V: TRBV7-8; J: TRBJ1-6; CDR3: ASSLSGGGGPLH
V: TRBV6-1; J: TRBJ1-4; CDR3: ASSEAGTRELF
V: TRBV19; J: TRBJ1-1; CDR3: ASSISGFGSAEAF
V: TRBV10-1; J: TRBJ2-4; CDR3: ASSESGENIQY
V: TRBV5-1; J: TRBJ1-2; CDR3: ASSVRKGSGYT
V: TRBV30; J: TRBJ1-4; CDR3: AWASSGLREKLF